The rows below give T cell receptor beta chains drawn from one sample of a study of blood T cell repertoires in COVID-19. TCRdb's table, derived via immunoSEQ multiplex PCR, lists solely in-frame clones and lacks some. In the table there are about 240,000 clones, 86% of which are singletons. Sequencing used peripheral blood. These receptors were taken from a man of 80 years or more with acute or convalescent COVID-19. The CDR3 runs from the conserved cysteine through the conserved F or W. Each record gives: clone size, J gene, V gene, D gene, CDR3 protein, CDR3 DNA. D genes are given only for firm matches. Clone sizes are given selectively: once, few, many, or a class where the clone is expanded.

once,TRBJ2-7,TRBV9,-,CASSVGAFYEQYF,TGTGCCAGCAGCGTAGGAGCTTTCTACGAGCAGTACTTC
-,TRBJ2-6,TRBV24-1,-,CATPGPGHICGANVLTF,TGTGCCACCCCTGGGCCAGGTCATATCTGTGGGGCCAACGTCCTGACTTTC
-,TRBJ1-1,TRBV29-1,TRBD1,CSTLGQANTEAFF,TGCAGCACACTGGGACAGGCGAACACTGAAGCTTTCTTT
-,TRBJ2-3,TRBV5-1,-,CASSLGGRNTDTQYF,TGCGCCAGCAGCTTGGGGGGCCGGAACACAGATACGCAGTATTTT
few,TRBJ1-5,TRBV3-1/TRBV3-2,-,CASSRSGGDSNQPQHF,TGTGCCAGCAGCAGATCGGGGGGAGATAGCAATCAGCCCCAGCATTTT
-,TRBJ1-6,TRBV13,-,CASSLGDRTSPLHF,TGTGCCAGCAGCTTAGGTGACAGAACTTCACCCCTCCACTTT
-,TRBJ1-1,TRBV5-4,-,CASSPGVGRSEAEAFF,TGTGCCAGCAGCCCGGGGGTGGGCAGGAGTGAGGCTGAAGCTTTCTTT
-,TRBJ1-2,TRBV4-3,-,CASSQDAGLGGYTF,TGCGCCAGCAGCCAAGATGCGGGGCTCGGGGGCTACACCTTC
few,TRBJ2-1,TRBV29-1,-,CSVSRGAYNEQFF,TGCAGCGTAAGCAGGGGGGCCTACAATGAGCAGTTCTTC
-,TRBJ2-2,TRBV5-1,-,CASSRTQSNTGELFF,TGCGCCAGCAGCCGGACTCAATCGAACACCGGGGAGCTGTTTTTT
-,TRBJ2-3,TRBV28,TRBD2,CASNPGLAGETDTQYF,TGTGCCAGCAACCCAGGACTAGCGGGGGAAACAGATACGCAGTATTTT
-,TRBJ1-1,TRBV6-5,TRBD1,CASNRDRGVGTEAFF,TGTGCCAGCAATCGGGACAGGGGAGTAGGGACTGAAGCTTTCTTT
-,TRBJ2-1,TRBV19,-,CASGSGSYNEQFF,TGTGCCAGTGGTAGCGGCTCCTACAATGAGCAGTTCTTC
once,TRBJ1-3,TRBV27,TRBD1,CASRPTGDGGNTIYF,TGTGCCAGCAGGCCGACAGGGGATGGTGGAAACACCATATATTTT
once,TRBJ1-5,TRBV27,TRBD1,CASSVRTGGGKSQPQHF,TGTGCCAGCAGTGTCCGGACAGGGGGCGGAAAGTCGCAGCCCCAGCATTTT
once,TRBJ1-3,TRBV11-2,-,CASSPARPRDTIYF,TGTGCCAGCAGCCCGGCCCGGCCCCGGGACACCATATATTTT
-,TRBJ2-2,TRBV3-1/TRBV3-2,-,CASSQAWSTGELFF,TGTGCCAGCAGCCAAGCATGGAGCACCGGGGAGCTGTTTTTT
few,TRBJ1-5,TRBV2,TRBD1,CASSEARGVWQPQHF,TGTGCCAGCAGTGAAGCCAGGGGGGTATGGCAGCCCCAGCATTTT
-,TRBJ2-1,TRBV5-1,-,CASSPGTSTYNEQFF,TGCGCCAGCAGCCCCGGGACTTCGACCTACAATGAGCAGTTCTTC
-,TRBJ2-5,TRBV5-1,TRBD2,CASSPRTSDQETQYF,TGCGCCAGCAGCCCTAGGACTAGCGACCAAGAGACCCAGTACTTC
-,TRBJ2-7,TRBV2,TRBD1,CASARDRGLPEQYF,TGTGCCAGCGCCCGGGACAGGGGGCTCCCCGAGCAGTACTTC
-,TRBJ2-1,TRBV7-2,-,CASSLNGIVYNEQFF,TGTGCCAGCAGCTTAAACGGGATCGTTTACAATGAGCAGTTCTTC
few,TRBJ1-4,TRBV10-3,TRBD1,CAISEGQGGREKLFF,TGTGCCATCAGTGAGGGACAGGGGGGACGGGAAAAACTGTTTTTT
-,TRBJ1-2,TRBV28,TRBD1,CASRNGQGARSGYGYTF,TGTGCCAGCAGAAACGGACAGGGGGCAAGGTCAGGCTATGGCTACACCTTC
-,TRBJ1-1,TRBV6-6,-,CASSYPLQGLGEAFF,TGTGCCAGCAGTTACCCCCTTCAGGGATTGGGTGAAGCTTTCTTT
-,TRBJ2-2,TRBV7-2,-,CASSLVRAGELFF,TGTGCCAGCAGCTTAGTACGGGCCGGGGAGCTGTTTTTT